This T cell receptor (beta chain) was observed in a study of identical twins (dated by TCRdb to 2016 to 2018). Turning to the overall study: To test whether fetal clonotypes persist, the study used deep sequencing on TCR alpha and beta repertoires from monozygotic twins, unrelated adults of various ages, and cord blood. To rule out contamination, the twin experiments were replicated at different times with different library preparation protocols.

Every donor was a healthy Caucasian. Results and caveats for the whole study, not just this receptor: In monozygotic twins, recombination models systematically underestimated out-of-frame TCR alpha sharing, but the models matched the sharing seen between unrelated individuals. Invariant T cells such as MAIT and iNKT could partly confound zero-insertion analyses, though diverse VJ usage argued against this for most clonotypes. Excess twin sharing in beta out-of-frame sequences was weaker because fewer shared sequences lowered the signal-to-noise ratio. Conclusions relied on cross-sectional statistical analysis, since the same donors could not be followed over many years. Fewer insertions were carried by abundant cord blood beta clonotypes; a weaker similar trend was observed in young adult naive repertoires, while no such trend was observed in memory repertoires. Compared with coincidental sharing between unrelated individuals, out-of-frame TCR alpha sequences shared between twins had an excess of sequences with low generation probability.

From cysteine to phenylalanine, the CDR3 is 14 amino acids long. Just CDR3 DNA is preserved here, 42 bases in frame from base 1. Germline trimming amounts to 6 bases on V and 7 bases on J, with 13 as the count of junction bases outside the gene matches. Taken from the germline V gene, the CDR1 and CDR2 loops are SQVTM and ANQGSEA. Details on this clonotype: Its antigen is still unknown. Nothing much larger sits one base from this clone, and base qualities are not available.

Library preparation was by 5' RACE. Reads for this sample came from an Illumina HiSeq 2000. Template switching introduced a universal primer binding site; the final cDNA contained a unique molecular identifier, enabling accurate counting of TCR cDNA molecules. Specific primers in the conserved constant-segment region were used to synthesize first-strand cDNA for the TCR alpha and beta chains. To control for contamination, each cDNA library was double barcoded with a SMART-Mk sample barcode plus Illumina barcodes. TruSeq adapter sequences, together with Illumina sample barcodes, were added in two successive PCR steps. Sequencing of the TCR alpha and beta cDNA libraries was done on the Illumina HiSeq platform using custom primers. The original pipeline was this. Unique molecular identifiers were extracted from raw reads with MiGEC, and CDR3 positions were determined with MiXCR. Recombination models were inferred per individual with the repgenHMM and IGoR tools using an EM algorithm. Shared clonotype analysis was performed with the tcR package in R, normalizing sharing by the product of cloneset sizes. To study raw recombination free of thymic and clonal selection effects, out-of-frame nonproductive sequences were analyzed. The public reads were reprocessed in TCRdb via fastp at Q25 and MiXCR, keeping in-frame beta chains. Here each entry gathers all rows of one CDR3 protein and keeps the most common genes and DNA. TCRdb assigned the V and J calls; the authors' analysis was not used. The sample table lists 1.5 million or so distinct CDR3 sequences, more than 30% of them with a count of one. Jointly, the top ten make up under 0.35% of the sample.

The chain links TRBV29-1 with TRBJ2-7, with 9 bases in between that match TRBD2. Sequenced material: cord blood. This TCR was sampled from a newborn girl in good health. The CDR3 is CSVFGTSIGNEQYF. The sequenced DNA is TGCAGCGTCTTCGGGACTAGCATTGGCAATGAGCAGTACTTC.